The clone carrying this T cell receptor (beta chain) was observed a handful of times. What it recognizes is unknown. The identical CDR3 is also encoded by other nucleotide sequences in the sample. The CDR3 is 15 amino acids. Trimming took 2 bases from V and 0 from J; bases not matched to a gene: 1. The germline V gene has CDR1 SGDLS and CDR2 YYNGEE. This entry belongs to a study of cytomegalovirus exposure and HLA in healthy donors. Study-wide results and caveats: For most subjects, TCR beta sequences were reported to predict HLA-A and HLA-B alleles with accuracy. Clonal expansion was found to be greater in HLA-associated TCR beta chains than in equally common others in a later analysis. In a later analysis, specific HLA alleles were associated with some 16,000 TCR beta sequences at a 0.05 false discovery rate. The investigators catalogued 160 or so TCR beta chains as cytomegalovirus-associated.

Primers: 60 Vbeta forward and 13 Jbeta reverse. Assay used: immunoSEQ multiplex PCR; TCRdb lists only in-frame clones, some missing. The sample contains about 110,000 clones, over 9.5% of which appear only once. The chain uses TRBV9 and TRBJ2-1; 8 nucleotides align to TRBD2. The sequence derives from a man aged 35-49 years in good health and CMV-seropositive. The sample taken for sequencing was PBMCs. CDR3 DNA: TGTGCCAGCAGCGTGAGCGGGAGCTCCTACAATGAGCAGTTCTTC. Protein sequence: CASSVSGSSYNEQFF.